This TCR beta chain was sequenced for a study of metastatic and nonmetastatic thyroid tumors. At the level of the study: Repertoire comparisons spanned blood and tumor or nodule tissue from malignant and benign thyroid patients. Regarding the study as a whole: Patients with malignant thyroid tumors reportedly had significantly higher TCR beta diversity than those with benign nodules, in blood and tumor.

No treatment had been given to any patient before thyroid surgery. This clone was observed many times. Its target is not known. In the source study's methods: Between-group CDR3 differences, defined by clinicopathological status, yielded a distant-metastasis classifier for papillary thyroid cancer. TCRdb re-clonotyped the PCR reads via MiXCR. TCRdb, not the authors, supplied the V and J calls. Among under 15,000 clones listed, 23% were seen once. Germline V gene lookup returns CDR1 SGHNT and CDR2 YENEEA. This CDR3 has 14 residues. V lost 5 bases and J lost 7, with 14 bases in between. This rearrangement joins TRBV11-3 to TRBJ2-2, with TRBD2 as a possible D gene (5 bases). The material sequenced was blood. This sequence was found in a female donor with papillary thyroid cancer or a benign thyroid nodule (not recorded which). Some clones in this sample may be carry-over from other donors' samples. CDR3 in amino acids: CASSREGQVGELFF. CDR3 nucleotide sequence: TGTGCCAGCAGCCGCGAGGGCCAGGTCGGGGAGCTGTTTTTT. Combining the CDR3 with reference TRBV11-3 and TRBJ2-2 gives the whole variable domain EAGVVQSPRYKIIEKKQPVAFWCNPISGHNTLYWYLQNLGQGPELLIRYENEEAVDDSQLPKDRFSAERLKGVDSTLKIQPAELGDSAVYLCASSREGQVGELFFGEGSRLTVL.